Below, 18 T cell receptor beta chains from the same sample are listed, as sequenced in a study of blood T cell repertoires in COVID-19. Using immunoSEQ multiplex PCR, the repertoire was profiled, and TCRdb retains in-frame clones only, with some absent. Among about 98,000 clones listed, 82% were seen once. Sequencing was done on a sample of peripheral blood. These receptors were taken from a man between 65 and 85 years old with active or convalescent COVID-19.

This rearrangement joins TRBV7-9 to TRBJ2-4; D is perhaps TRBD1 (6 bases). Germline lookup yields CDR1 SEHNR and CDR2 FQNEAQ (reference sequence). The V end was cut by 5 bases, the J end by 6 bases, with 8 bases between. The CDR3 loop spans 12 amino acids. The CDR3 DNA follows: TGTGCCAGCAGCGGCAGGGGAAACATTCAGTACTTC. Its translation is CASSGRGNIQYF.

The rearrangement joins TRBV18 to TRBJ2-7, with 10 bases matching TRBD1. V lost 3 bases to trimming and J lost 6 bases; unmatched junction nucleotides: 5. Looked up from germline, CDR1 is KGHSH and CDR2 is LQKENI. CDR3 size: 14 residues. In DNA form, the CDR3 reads TGTGCCAGCTCACCTATGACAGGGGGCTTCGAGCAGTACTTC. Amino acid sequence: CASSPMTGGFEQYF.

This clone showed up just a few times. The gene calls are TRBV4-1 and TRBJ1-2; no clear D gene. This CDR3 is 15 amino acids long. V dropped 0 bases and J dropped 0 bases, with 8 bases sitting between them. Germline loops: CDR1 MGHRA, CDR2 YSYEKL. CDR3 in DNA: TGCGCCAGCAGCCAAGAAAAGCTAACTAACTATGGCTACACCTTC. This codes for CASSQEKLTNYGYTF.

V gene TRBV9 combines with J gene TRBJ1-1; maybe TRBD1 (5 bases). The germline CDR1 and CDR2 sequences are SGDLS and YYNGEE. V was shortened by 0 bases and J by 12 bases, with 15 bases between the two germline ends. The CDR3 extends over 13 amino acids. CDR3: CASSVDWEGITFF. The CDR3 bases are TGTGCCAGCAGCGTAGACTGGGAGGGGATTACTTTCTTT.

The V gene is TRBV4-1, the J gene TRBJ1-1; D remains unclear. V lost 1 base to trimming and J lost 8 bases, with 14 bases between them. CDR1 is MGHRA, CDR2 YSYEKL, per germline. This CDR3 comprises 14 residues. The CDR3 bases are TGCGCCAGCAGCCAAGTTGTGGGCGAATTAGAAGCTTTCTTT. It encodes CASSQVVGELEAFF.

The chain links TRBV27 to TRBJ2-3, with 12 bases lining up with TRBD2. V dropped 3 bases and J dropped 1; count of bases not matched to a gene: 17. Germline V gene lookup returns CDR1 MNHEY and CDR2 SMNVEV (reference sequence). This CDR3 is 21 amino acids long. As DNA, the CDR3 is TGTGCCAGCAGTTTCGGGACCCGGACTAGCGGGATAGGAGACGGCACAGATACGCAGTATTTT. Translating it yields CASSFGTRTSGIGDGTDTQYF.

The CDR3 region is CASSPGGTAGTEAFF. The CDR3 nucleotides are TGCGCCAGCAGCCCGGGGGGGACCGCGGGCACTGAAGCTTTCTTT. The J gene is TRBJ1-1, the V gene TRBV5-1; weak D call: TRBD1 (5 bases). Germline loops: CDR1 SGHRS, CDR2 YFSETQ. Between the trimmed V and J ends, which lost 4 bases and 4 bases, there was a span of 17 bases. The CDR3 runs 15 residues.

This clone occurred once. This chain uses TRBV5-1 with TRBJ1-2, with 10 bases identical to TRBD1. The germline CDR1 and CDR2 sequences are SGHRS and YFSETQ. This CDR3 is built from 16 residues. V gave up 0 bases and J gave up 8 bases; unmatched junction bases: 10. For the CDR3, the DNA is TGCGCCAGCAGCTTGGCCACGGGACAGGGGCCCGGGGGCTACACCTTC. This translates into CASSLATGQGPGGYTF.

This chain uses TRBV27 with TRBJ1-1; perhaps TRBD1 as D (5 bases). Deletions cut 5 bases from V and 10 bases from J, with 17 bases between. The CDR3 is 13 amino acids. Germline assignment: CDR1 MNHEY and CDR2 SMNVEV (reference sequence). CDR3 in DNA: TGTGCCAGCAGTCCCCTGGAAAGGGGATCAGCTTTCTTT. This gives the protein CASSPLERGSAFF.

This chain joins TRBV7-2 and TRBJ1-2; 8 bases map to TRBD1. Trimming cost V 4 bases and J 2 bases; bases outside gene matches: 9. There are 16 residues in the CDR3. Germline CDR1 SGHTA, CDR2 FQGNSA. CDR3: CASSYDHGTGNYGYTF. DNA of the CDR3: TGTGCCAGCAGCTATGACCACGGGACAGGAAACTATGGCTACACCTTC.

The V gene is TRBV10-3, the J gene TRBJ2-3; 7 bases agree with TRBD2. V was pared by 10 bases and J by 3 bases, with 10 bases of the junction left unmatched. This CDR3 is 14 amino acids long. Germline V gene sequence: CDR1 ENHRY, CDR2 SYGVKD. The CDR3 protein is CATQRGSLTDTQYF. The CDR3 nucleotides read TGTGCCACCCAGCGGGGTTCTCTGACAGATACGCAGTATTTT.

The CDR3 DNA sequence: TGTGCCGGTTCGAGGAGAGGCTACACCTTC. Protein sequence: CAGSRRGYTF. V usage is TRBV6-4 and J usage is TRBJ1-2; D unresolved. Germline CDR1 MRHNA, CDR2 SNTAGT. V was clipped by 11 bases and J by 8 bases, with 12 bases between them. The CDR3 runs 10 residues.

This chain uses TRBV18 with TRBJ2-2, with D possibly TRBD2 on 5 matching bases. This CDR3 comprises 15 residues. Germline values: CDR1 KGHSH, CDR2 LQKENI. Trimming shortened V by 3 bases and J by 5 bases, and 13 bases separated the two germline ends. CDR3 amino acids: CASSPSMGGTGELFF. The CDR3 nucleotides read TGTGCCAGCTCACCCTCGATGGGCGGGACCGGGGAGCTGTTTTTT. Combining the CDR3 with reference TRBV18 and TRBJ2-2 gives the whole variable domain NAGVMQNPRHLVRRRGQEARLRCSPMKGHSHVYWYRQLPEEGLKFMVYLQKENIIDESGMPKERFSAEFPKEGPSILRIQQVVRGDSAAYFCASSPSMGGTGELFFGEGSRLTVL.

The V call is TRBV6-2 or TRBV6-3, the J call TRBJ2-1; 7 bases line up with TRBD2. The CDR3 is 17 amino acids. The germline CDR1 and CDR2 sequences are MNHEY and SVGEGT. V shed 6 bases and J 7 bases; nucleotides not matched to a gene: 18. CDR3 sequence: CASSLGQSGTTVNEQFF. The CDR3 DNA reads TGTGCCAGCAGCCTTGGCCAATCCGGGACTACCGTGAATGAGCAGTTCTTC.

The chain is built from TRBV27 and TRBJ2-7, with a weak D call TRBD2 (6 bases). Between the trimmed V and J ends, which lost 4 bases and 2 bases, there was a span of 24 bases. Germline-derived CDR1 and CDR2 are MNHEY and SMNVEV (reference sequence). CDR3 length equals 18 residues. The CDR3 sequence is CASSSLVTPGLRTYEQYF. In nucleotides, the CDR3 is TGTGCCAGCAGTTCGCTAGTGACCCCGGGACTGAGGACCTACGAGCAGTACTTC.

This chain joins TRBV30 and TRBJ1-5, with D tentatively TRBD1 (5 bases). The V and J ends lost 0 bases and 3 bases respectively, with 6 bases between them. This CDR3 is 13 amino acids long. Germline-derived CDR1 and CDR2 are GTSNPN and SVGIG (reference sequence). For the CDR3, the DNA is TGTGCCTGGAGTGTACAGGACAATCAGCCCCAGCATTTT. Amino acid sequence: CAWSVQDNQPQHF.

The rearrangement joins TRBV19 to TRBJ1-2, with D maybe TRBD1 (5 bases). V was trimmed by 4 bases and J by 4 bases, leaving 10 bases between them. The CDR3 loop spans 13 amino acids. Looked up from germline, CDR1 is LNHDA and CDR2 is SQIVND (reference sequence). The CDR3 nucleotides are TGTGCCAGTAGTAGGGACTACGGCTATGGCTACACCTTC. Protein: CASSRDYGYGYTF.

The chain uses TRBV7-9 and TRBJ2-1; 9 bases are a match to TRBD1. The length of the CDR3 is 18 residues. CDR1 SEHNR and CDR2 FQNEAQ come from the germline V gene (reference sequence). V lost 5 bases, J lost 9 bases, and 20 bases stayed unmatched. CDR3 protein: CASSLGTGQWGWASEQFF. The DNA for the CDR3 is TGTGCCAGCAGCCTCGGGACAGGGCAGTGGGGTTGGGCTAGTGAGCAGTTCTTC.